These 25 T cell receptor beta chains originate from one sample sequenced in a study of blood T cell repertoires in COVID-19 (dated by TCRdb to the early 2020s). Receptors were amplified or captured by the immunoSEQ multiplex PCR assay. TCRdb re-hosts the immuneACCESS table, in-frame sequences only. Its copies lack some clones; in the studies checked, an unresolved V gene accounts for under half of them, and the cause for the rest is not known. Present in this sample are about 440,000 clones, 88% of which were seen just once. The ten largest clones take up roughly an eighth of the sample. The sequencing sample was made of peripheral blood. The receptors derive from a woman in her fifties or sixties with COVID-19, enrolled during active disease.

The chain carries TRBV13 and TRBJ1-5; maybe TRBD1 (5 bases). This CDR3 region has 11 residues. The V end was cut by 7 bases, the J end by 7 bases, with 8 bases between. Germline V gives CDR1 PRHDT, CDR2 FYEKMQ (reference sequence). CDR3 region: CASKGEQPQHF. The CDR3 DNA follows: TGTGCCAGCAAAGGGGAACAGCCCCAGCATTTT.

CDR3: CASSPGQGPGELFF. In DNA form, the CDR3 reads TGTGCCAGCAGCCCCGGACAGGGACCCGGGGAGCTGTTTTTT. The V and J genes are TRBV3-1 (or the pseudogene TRBV3-2) and TRBJ2-2, with TRBD1 identical over 8 bases. Per germline, CDR1 LGHDT and CDR2 YNNKEL (reference sequence). The CDR3 contains 14 residues. V shed 4 bases and J 6 bases; nucleotides not matched to a gene: 4.

This chain links TRBV5-8 with TRBJ1-4; no reliable D call. V lost 0 bases, J lost 8 bases, and 11 bases lay in between. From germline, CDR1 is SGHTS and CDR2 YDEGEE. The CDR3 has 14 residues. CDR3 nucleotides: TGTGCCAGCAGCTTGGAGAGGGATAGCGAAAAACTGTTTTTT. As protein: CASSLERDSEKLFF.

The chain couples TRBV11-2 to TRBJ2-1; TRBD2 aligns across 12 bases. Germline trimming cut 5 bases from V and 0 bases from J; bases unmatched to any gene: 11. The CDR3 has 19 amino acids. Germline V gene sequence: CDR1 SGHAT, CDR2 FQNNGV. CDR3 in DNA: TGTGCCAGCAGCCCGACTAGCGGGGGCCCCTTAAGCTCCTACAATGAGCAGTTCTTC. Translated, it gives CASSPTSGGPLSSYNEQFF. Complete variable domain (other parts from reference TRBV11-2 and TRBJ2-1): EAGVAQSPRYKIIEKRQSVAFWCNPISGHATLYWYQQILGQGPKLLIQFQNNGVVDDSQLPKDRFSAERLKGVDSTLKIQPAKLEDSAVYLCASSPTSGGPLSSYNEQFFGPGTRLTVL.

This clone appeared a single time. J is TRBJ1-1 and V is TRBV2; no reliable D call. This CDR3 has 15 amino acids. Germline V gene data show CDR1 as SNHLY and CDR2 as FYNNEI. The V end was cut by 6 bases, the J end by 0 bases, with 14 bases between. The DNA for the CDR3 is TGTGCCAGCAGGGAATCGGGAACGCTGAACACTGAAGCTTTCTTT. This codes for CASRESGTLNTEAFF. Full variable domain (outside the CDR3, taken from reference TRBV2 and TRBJ1-1): EPEVTQTPSHQVTQMGQEVILRCVPISNHLYFYWYRQILGQKVEFLVSFYNNEISEKSEIFDDQFSVERPDGSNFTLKIRSTKLEDSAMYFCASRESGTLNTEAFFGQGTRLTVV.

V usage is TRBV18 and J usage is TRBJ2-2; 9 bases line up with TRBD1. J gave up 1 base and V 6 bases, and 6 bases lay outside the gene matches. The V gene's germline CDR1 is KGHSH and CDR2 LQKENI. The CDR3 has 16 amino acids. The CDR3 is CASSHKTGGNTGELFF. The DNA for the CDR3 is TGTGCCAGCTCCCACAAGACAGGGGGGAACACCGGGGAGCTGTTTTTT. Looking up the rest from reference TRBV18 and TRBJ2-2 gives the full variable domain: NAGVMQNPRHLVRRRGQEARLRCSPMKGHSHVYWYRQLPEEGLKFMVYLQKENIIDESGMPKERFSAEFPKEGPSILRIQQVVRGDSAAYFCASSHKTGGNTGELFFGEGSRLTVL.

This sequence joins TRBV30 and TRBJ1-1, with D uncertain. The V and J ends lost 3 bases and 1 base respectively, with 6 bases between them. Germline V gives CDR1 GTSNPN, CDR2 SVGIG (reference sequence). CDR3 size: 12 residues. CDR3: CAWRLANTEAFF. The CDR3 region has the DNA TGTGCCTGGAGATTAGCGAACACTGAAGCTTTCTTT.

The chain combines TRBV6-1 with TRBJ1-1; 8 bases are shared with TRBD1. V shed 2 bases and J 11 bases; nucleotides not matched to a gene: 10. This CDR3 region has 14 residues. Germline values: CDR1 MNHNS, CDR2 SASEGT. CDR3 sequence reads: CASSELGQGYVAFF. The CDR3 bases are TGTGCCAGCAGTGAACTAGGACAGGGTTATGTGGCTTTCTTT.

The rearrangement links TRBV4-1 to TRBJ1-1; D is undetermined. CDR1 is MGHRA and CDR2 is YSYEKL in the germline V gene. The CDR3 contains 13 residues. V lost 2 bases, J lost 0 bases, and 4 bases lay in between. The chain's CDR3 is CASSQTVNTEAFF. For the CDR3, the DNA is TGCGCCAGCAGCCAAACAGTGAACACTGAAGCTTTCTTT.

This chain joins TRBV6-5 and TRBJ2-3; D perhaps matches TRBD2 (6 bases). Looked up from germline, CDR1 is MNHEY and CDR2 is SVGAGI. Trimming took 4 bases from V and 9 from J, leaving 17 bases between them. This CDR3 has 14 residues. The CDR3 here is CASSSLGTPKTQYF. DNA of the CDR3: TGTGCCAGCAGTTCCTTGGGGACTCCGAAGACGCAGTATTTT.

The chain combines TRBV18 with TRBJ1-1; possible D gene TRBD1, 5 bases. V lost 0 bases and J 7 bases, leaving 9 bases between the germline ends. CDR1 and CDR2 (germline): KGHSH, LQKENI. This CDR3 comprises 13 residues. The CDR3 region has the DNA TGTGCCAGCTCACCACCGGGGGGAGTTGAAGCTTTCTTT. Its translation: CASSPPGGVEAFF.

The sample holds a few counts of this clone. The genes are TRBV4-1 and TRBJ1-1; D is undetermined. Trimming pared 4 bases from V and 4 bases from J, leaving 13 bases between. CDR1 is MGHRA, CDR2 YSYEKL, per germline. This CDR3 contains 14 residues. CDR3 DNA sequence: TGCGCCAGCAGCCCGAAGGAGGGCGGCACTGAAGCTTTCTTT. Residues: CASSPKEGGTEAFF.

This clone was counted once. The chain links TRBV2 to TRBJ2-1; D unresolved. The V and J ends lost 7 bases and 0 bases respectively, with 7 bases between them. CDR3 size: 13 residues. Germline V gene sequence: CDR1 SNHLY, CDR2 FYNNEI. CDR3 DNA sequence: TGTGCCAGCAAATCTTACTCCTACAATGAGCAGTTCTTC. Its protein is CASKSYSYNEQFF.

The chain recombines TRBV6-5 with TRBJ2-2; D may be TRBD2 (7 bases). V was clipped by 1 base and J by 4 bases, with 13 bases between them. The CDR3 is 16 residues long. Per the germline V gene, CDR1 is MNHEY and CDR2 is SVGAGI. Written as DNA, the CDR3 is TGTGCCAGCAGTTACTTGGGGGGGGCTGGCACCGGGGAGCTGTTTTTT. Its protein is CASSYLGGAGTGELFF.

The chain recombines TRBV5-6 with TRBJ1-4; 11 bases agree with TRBD1. Germline assignment: CDR1 SGHDT and CDR2 YYEEEE. J lost 6 bases, V lost 3 bases, and 1 base had no gene match. CDR3 length: 14 residues. CDR3 amino acids: CASSSGQGDEKLFF. The CDR3, as DNA: TGTGCCAGCAGCTCGGGACAGGGGGATGAAAAACTGTTTTTT.

The chain carries TRBV7-2 and TRBJ1-2; D unclear. The CDR3 is 13 residues long. CDR1 SGHTA and CDR2 FQGNSA come from the germline V gene. V was pared by 1 base and J by 4 bases, with 7 bases between. CDR3 bases: TGTGCCAGCAGCTTAGGAAGAGGCTATGGCTACACCTTC. This sequence encodes CASSLGRGYGYTF.

This clone came up once. The chain is built from TRBV4-1 and TRBJ1-4; D ambiguous. Trimming took off 2 bases at V and 5 bases at J, with 6 bases between the two ends. Looked up from germline, CDR1 is MGHRA and CDR2 is YSYEKL. The CDR3 loop spans 13 amino acids. The CDR3 here is CASSQPGNEKLFF. CDR3 nucleotides: TGCGCCAGCAGCCAACCGGGGAATGAAAAACTGTTTTTT.

This clone was seen a handful of times. The chain combines TRBV2 with TRBJ1-1; D is ambiguous. This CDR3 contains 17 residues. V was clipped by 3 bases and J by 4 bases, with 21 bases between them. CDR1 and CDR2 (germline): SNHLY, FYNNEI. The CDR3 protein is CASSDPPIRSRVTEAFF. The DNA for the CDR3 is TGTGCCAGCAGTGATCCCCCCATCCGGTCGAGGGTCACTGAAGCTTTCTTT.

The gene calls are TRBV12-5 and TRBJ2-5; D possibly corresponds to TRBD2 (5 bases). Trimming removed 3 bases at V and 4 bases at J, with 12 bases between. The germline V gene has CDR1 LGHNT and CDR2 FRNRAP. This CDR3 region has 14 residues. CDR3 sequence reads: CASGLAAGRETQYF. CDR3 coding DNA: TGTGCTAGTGGTTTAGCCGCGGGCAGAGAGACCCAGTACTTC.

The genes are TRBV5-4 and TRBJ1-1; TRBD1 is a possible D gene (5 bases). The CDR3 sequence is 16 residues long. Trimming removed 1 base at V and 1 base at J, with 14 bases between. The germline V gene encodes CDR1 SGHNT and CDR2 YYREEE (reference sequence). CDR3 coding DNA: TGTGCCAGCAGCTTGTCCCGCGGGGCCTCGAACACTGAAGCTTTCTTT. It translates to CASSLSRGASNTEAFF.

The chain joins TRBV9 to TRBJ2-1; perhaps TRBD2 as D (6 bases). V gave up 3 bases and J gave up 5 bases, with 21 bases separating them. The CDR3 runs 17 residues. Germline CDR1 and CDR2: SGDLS and YYNGEE. The CDR3 DNA follows: TGTGCCAGCAGCGCTAAACTAGCAGGCCCCCGCAACAATGAGCAGTTCTTC. It encodes CASSAKLAGPRNNEQFF.

This clone appeared once. The rearrangement uses TRBV2 and TRBJ1-1; no reliable D call. The CDR3 is 13 residues long. V was clipped by 10 bases and J by 7 bases, with 19 bases between them. The germline V gene has CDR1 SNHLY and CDR2 FYNNEI. This CDR3 is CATGSGSIGEAFF. DNA of the CDR3: TGTGCCACGGGTTCCGGGAGTATTGGTGAAGCTTTCTTT.

The V and J genes are TRBV19 and TRBJ2-7, with TRBD1 identical over 10 bases. The CDR3 sequence is 14 residues long. CDR1 and CDR2 (germline): LNHDA, SQIVND (reference sequence). The V segment lost 3 bases and the J segment 7 bases; nucleotides outside the gene matches: 6. The CDR3 spells CASSISGDRGEQYF. DNA for the CDR3: TGTGCCAGTAGTATCTCGGGGGACAGGGGAGAGCAGTACTTC.

V gene TRBV5-6 combines with J gene TRBJ2-7; perhaps TRBD2 as D (6 bases). Germline CDR1 reads SGHDT; CDR2 reads YYEEEE. The CDR3 spans 14 residues. Trimming removed 4 bases at V and 6 bases at J, with 17 bases between. The chain's CDR3 is CASSGTPLGGEQYF. The CDR3 DNA sequence: TGTGCCAGCAGCGGCACTCCCCTGGGGGGCGAGCAGTACTTC.

The chain carries TRBV18 and TRBJ2-1; D is unresolved. The germline gives CDR1 KGHSH, CDR2 LQKENI. V was cut by 1 base and J by 5 bases, with 12 bases left in between. The CDR3 length is 15 residues. The CDR3 DNA reads TGTGCCAGCTCACCACGTACCAGGCCGGACAATGAGCAGTTCTTC. Translated: CASSPRTRPDNEQFF.